These 25 T cell receptor beta chains originate from one sample sequenced in a study of breast tumors, draining lymph nodes, adjacent tissues. Axillary draining lymph nodes of breast cancer patients supplied the node samples. TCRdb used MiXCR to reprocess the multiplex PCR reads, holding one entry per CDR3 protein. In the table there are 80,000 to 130,000 distinct CDR3 sequences, 21% of which are singletons. Input material: axillary lymph node tissue. These TCRs come from a female donor with breast cancer. Some clones in this sample may be carry-over from other donors' samples.

Many counts were recorded for this clonotype. V and J are TRBV15 and TRBJ2-1, with TRBD2 matching over 16 bases. The CDR3 totals 17 residues. Per the germline V gene, CDR1 is LNHNV and CDR2 is YYDKDF (reference sequence). V dropped 5 bases and J dropped 10; count of bases not matched to a gene: 11. CDR3 DNA sequence: TGTGCCACCAGCTTGGGACTAGCGGGAGGGCCTAGCACAGAGCAGTTCTTC. The encoded protein is CATSLGLAGGPSTEQFF.

This clonotype was recorded only once. J is TRBJ1-2 and V is TRBV24-1; D is uncertain. The CDR3 covers 14 residues. Germline CDR1 and CDR2: KGHDR and SFDVKD. The germline V and J ends were trimmed by 3 bases and 3 bases, with 10 bases remaining between them. CDR3 DNA sequence: TGTGCCACCAGTGATGATTATACCTACTATGGCTACACCTTC. Its translation is CATSDDYTYYGYTF.

This clonotype came up a few times. The J gene is TRBJ1-1, the V gene TRBV7-8; D unresolved. Trimming cost V 5 bases and J 4 bases, with 20 bases left between them. The CDR3 covers 16 residues. From germline, CDR1 is SGHVS and CDR2 FQNEAQ. The CDR3 DNA reads TGTGCCAGCAGCCCAAGCGGCCGGGGATGGGTCACTGAAGCTTTCTTT. It codes for CASSPSGRGWVTEAFF. The variable domain in full, completed from reference TRBV7-8 and TRBJ1-1, reads GAGVSQSPRYKVAKRGQDVALRCDPISGHVSLFWYQQALGQGPEFLTYFQNEAQLDKSGLPSDRFFAERPEGSVSTLKIQRTQQEDSAVYLCASSPSGRGWVTEAFFGQGTRLTVV.

This clonotype has at least ten counts. The chain uses TRBV5-1 and TRBJ2-5; D is unclear. The CDR3 has 12 amino acids. From germline, CDR1 is SGHRS and CDR2 YFSETQ. The germline V and J ends were trimmed by 1 base and 5 bases, with 6 bases remaining between them. The CDR3 protein is CASSLSRETQYF. The CDR3 DNA is TGCGCCAGCAGCTTGTCTAGGGAGACCCAGTACTTC.

This clonotype was seen at least ten times. The CDR3 is CASSLDGFNEKLFF. DNA for the CDR3: TGCGCCAGCAGCTTGGACGGATTTAATGAAAAACTGTTTTTT. This sequence joins TRBV5-1 and TRBJ1-4, with D uncertain. The V end lost 0 bases, the J end lost 4 bases, and 7 bases lay between the germline ends. The CDR3 runs 14 residues. Per germline, CDR1 SGHRS and CDR2 YFSETQ.

On this clonotype: This may be a read error, as it is one base from a much larger clone. The chain has TRBV3-1 and TRBJ2-7; a weak D match, TRBD1 (6 bases). The CDR3 loop spans 14 amino acids. Germline lookup yields CDR1 LGHDT and CDR2 YNNKEL (reference sequence). This chain's CDR3 is CASSSQGSSYERYF. The CDR3 DNA is TGTGCCAGCAGCTCTCAGGGGAGCTCCTACGAGCGGTACTTC.

The chain links TRBV5-4 to TRBJ1-3; D uncertain. Trimming left V 0 bases short and J 0 bases short, with 13 bases between. Germline assignment: CDR1 SGHNT and CDR2 YYREEE (reference sequence). The CDR3 is 17 amino acids. The CDR3 sequence is CASSLGAERHSGNTIYF. The CDR3 DNA is TGTGCCAGCAGCTTGGGGGCCGAGCGCCACTCTGGAAACACCATATATTTT.

The rearrangement uses TRBV3-1 and TRBJ2-2, with 11 bases lining up with TRBD2. V was clipped by 4 bases and J by 6 bases; unmatched bases: 7. CDR3 size: 16 residues. CDR1 and CDR2 from the germline V gene are LGHDT and YNNKEL (reference sequence). CDR3 region: CASSPLAGGIAGELFF. The CDR3 DNA sequence: TGTGCCAGCAGCCCCCTAGCGGGAGGAATAGCCGGGGAGCTGTTTTTT.

In its sample, this clonotype was seen many times. This chain joins TRBV20-1 and TRBJ2-3; the D is unclear. Trimming cost V 1 base and J 0 bases, with 14 bases left between them. The germline CDR1 and CDR2 sequences are DFQATT and SNEGSKA (reference sequence). The CDR3 runs 16 residues. CDR3 sequence reads: CSARVWPRGSTDTQYF. The CDR3 DNA is TGCAGTGCTAGAGTATGGCCCCGTGGTAGCACAGATACGCAGTATTTT.

This clonotype was observed at least ten times. The CDR3 here is CASSFRGDEKLFF. The DNA of the CDR3 is TGTGCCAGCAGCTTCAGGGGGGATGAAAAACTGTTTTTT. The rearrangement links TRBV7-2 to TRBJ1-4; 7 bases map to TRBD1. Germline loops: CDR1 SGHTA, CDR2 FQGNSA. Trimming at V came to 3 bases and at J to 6 bases, leaving 1 base not matched to a gene. The length of the CDR3 is 13 residues.

This clonotype was seen ten or more times. V and J are TRBV25-1 and TRBJ2-1; TRBD2 aligns across 8 bases. This CDR3 is 18 amino acids long. From germline, CDR1 is MGHDK and CDR2 SYGVNS. V gave up 2 bases and J gave up 0 bases; unmatched junction bases: 9. The CDR3 spells CASSELIVAGSSYNEQFF. The CDR3 DNA reads TGTGCCAGCAGTGAACTGATTGTAGCGGGGTCCTCCTACAATGAGCAGTTCTTC.

This clonotype has a count of ten or more. The gene calls are TRBV15 and TRBJ2-7; the match to TRBD2 covers 9 bases. The germline V gene encodes CDR1 LNHNV and CDR2 YYDKDF (reference sequence). The J segment lost 4 bases and the V segment lost 0 bases, leaving 7 bases of the junction unmatched. CDR3 size: 16 residues. In DNA, the CDR3 is TGTGCCACCAGCAGAGATTTCGCGGGGGGGCTATACGAGCAGTACTTC. It encodes CATSRDFAGGLYEQYF.

This clonotype has only a few counts. In DNA form, the CDR3 reads TGTGCCAGCAGCCGAATTGGGACAGGGCACACCGGGGAGCTGTTTTTT. This translates into CASSRIGTGHTGELFF. The chain uses TRBV5-6 and TRBJ2-2; 9 bases line up with TRBD1. This CDR3 comprises 16 residues. Trimming removed 4 bases from V and 3 bases from J; junction bases left unmatched: 7. Germline V lookup: CDR1 SGHDT, CDR2 YYEEEE. The complete variable domain, with remaining parts taken from reference TRBV5-6 and TRBJ2-2, reads DAGVTQSPTHLIKTRGQQVTLRCSPKSGHDTVSWYQQALGQGPQFIFQYYEEEERQRGNFPDRFSGHQFPNYSSELNVNALLLGDSALYLCASSRIGTGHTGELFFGEGSRLTVL.

Note on this clonotype: This sequence may be a read error, since a much larger clone differs from it by one base. V gene TRBV11-2 combines with J gene TRBJ2-5; 10 nucleotides line up with TRBD1. The CDR3 is made up of 14 amino acids. CDR1 is SGHAT and CDR2 is FQNNGV in the germline V gene. With 5 bases clipped from V and 9 bases from J, the junction kept 9 bases outside the gene matches. For the CDR3, the DNA is TGTGCCAGCAGCCGGACAGGGGGAGCGGAGTCCCAGTACTTC. Protein product: CASSRTGGAESQYF.

Turning to this clonotype: With a much larger clone just one base away, this may be a read error. J is TRBJ2-2 and V is TRBV24-1, with D uncertain. This CDR3 is 14 amino acids long. Looked up from germline, CDR1 is KGHDR and CDR2 is SFDVKD. V was clipped by 3 bases and J by 6 bases, with 10 bases between them. DNA for the CDR3: TGTGCCACCAGTGATGGGGTGGCCTCCGGGGAGCTGTTTTTT. Protein sequence: CATSDGVASGELFF.

Of note for this clonotype: With a much larger clone just one base away, this may be a read error. The CDR3: CASSLGVRDTQYF. CDR3 nucleotides: TGTGCCAGCAGTTTAGGGGTCCGCGATACGCAGTATTTT. The chain has TRBV12-3 or TRBV12-4 and TRBJ2-3; D is unclear. V lost 1 base to trimming and J lost 6 bases, with 8 bases between them. The CDR3 runs 13 residues.

Comment on this clonotype: The junction departs from germline at one end; a sequencing error may be responsible. V gene TRBV18 combines with J gene TRBJ2-7; TRBD2 matches 14 bases. Germline values: CDR1 KGHSH, CDR2 LQKENI. CDR3 size: 14 residues. Written as DNA, the CDR3 is TGTGCCGGCTCACAAGGGACTAGCGGGGGAGAGCAGTACTTC. Its translation: CAGSQGTSGGEQYF.

Concerning this clonotype itself: A much larger clone is a single base away; this may be a read error. Here the CDR3 omits its conserved ending phenylalanine or tryptophan, so a read error is the likely source. The chain recombines TRBV6-2 or TRBV6-3 with TRBJ1-2; D is perhaps TRBD1 (6 bases). This CDR3 has 14 amino acids. Germline V lookup: CDR1 MNHEY, CDR2 SVGEGT. V was trimmed by 2 bases and J by 3 bases, leaving 10 bases between them. CDR3 sequence (DNA): TGTGCCAGCAGTTACGCGGACAGACACTATGGCTACACCTCC. It translates to CASSYADRHYGYTS.

This clonotype has at least ten counts. This chain connects TRBV14 to TRBJ1-2, with D perhaps TRBD1 (6 bases). The CDR3 totals 16 residues. V lost 1 base and J lost 4, with 16 bases in between. The V gene's germline CDR1 is SGHDN and CDR2 FVKESK. For the CDR3, the DNA is TGTGCCAGCAGCCAAGGACTGTGGACAGAAGGCTATGGCTACACCTTC. It is translated as CASSQGLWTEGYGYTF.

This clonotype showed up many times. The chain links TRBV6-6 to TRBJ1-5; D may be TRBD1 (6 bases). The V and J ends lost 7 bases and 0 bases respectively, with 13 bases between them. The CDR3 is 15 amino acids. Germline CDR1 and CDR2: MNHNY and SVGAGI (reference sequence). This CDR3 is CASNQQGVSNQPQHF. The CDR3, as DNA: TGTGCCAGCAACCAACAGGGCGTTAGCAATCAGCCCCAGCATTTT.

There are many counts of this clonotype. The V and J genes are TRBV2 and TRBJ2-7; tentative D call: TRBD1 (5 bases). Trimming stripped 1 base from V and 4 bases from J, with 11 bases between. Germline V lookup: CDR1 SNHLY, CDR2 FYNNEI. The CDR3 consists of 14 residues. CDR3: CASSEVGLTYEQYF. CDR3 coding DNA: TGTGCCAGCAGTGAAGTGGGGCTGACTTACGAGCAGTACTTC.

There are many counts of this clonotype. The chain carries TRBV12-3 or TRBV12-4 and TRBJ2-1, with TRBD2 matching over 14 bases. V was pared by 6 bases and J by 6 bases, with 7 bases of the junction left unmatched. CDR3 length equals 16 residues. CDR3 sequence: CASSPPTSGGGNEQFF. The DNA of the CDR3 is TGTGCCAGCAGCCCACCGACTAGCGGGGGGGGCAATGAGCAGTTCTTC.

This clonotype showed up many times. This chain uses TRBV12-3 or TRBV12-4 with TRBJ2-1, with a tentative D call TRBD1 (6 bases). The CDR3 is made up of 14 amino acids. V shed 3 bases and J shed 7 bases, with 13 bases lying between them. CDR3 loop: CASSFGNQGNEQFF. The CDR3 nucleotides are TGTGCCAGCAGTTTCGGAAATCAGGGGAATGAGCAGTTCTTC.

This clonotype was seen ten or more times. The V gene is TRBV4-1, the J gene TRBJ1-2, with TRBD1 as a possible D gene (5 bases). Germline V gives CDR1 MGHRA, CDR2 YSYEKL. V was shortened by 3 bases and J by 5 bases, with 19 bases between the two germline ends. The CDR3 contains 16 residues. The CDR3 here is CASSQAHEGLGYGYTF. Written as DNA, the CDR3 is TGCGCCAGCAGCCAGGCCCACGAGGGACTGGGTTATGGCTACACCTTC.

V and J are TRBV30 and TRBJ1-3; 7 bases are shared with TRBD1. V shed 3 bases and J 7 bases; nucleotides not matched to a gene: 6. The V gene's germline CDR1 is GTSNPN and CDR2 SVGIG (reference sequence). The CDR3 contains 13 residues. The DNA for the CDR3 is TGTGCCTGGAGCTGGGGAGGGGGCAACACCATATATTTT. It translates to CAWSWGGGNTIYF.